What follows are 5 T cell receptor beta chains derived from one specimen sequenced in a study of T-cell memory formation after mild COVID-19. A single record per CDR3 protein comes from TCRdb applying MiXCR to the 5' RACE reads. The table lists around 300,000 distinct CDR3 sequences, approximately 8% of them singletons. Sequencing was performed on PBMCs or a T cell subset sorted from them (not recorded which). Receptors were obtained from a man aged 18 to 29 who had mild COVID-19 (a few samples of this study predate the infection). Cell type and time point are not known.

The genes are TRBV29-1 and TRBJ1-1, with TRBD1 matching 8 bases. The V gene end was trimmed by 6 bases and the J gene end by 0 bases; junction bases not matched to a gene: 12. The V gene's germline CDR1 is SQVTM and CDR2 ANQGSEA. CDR3 length equals 16 residues. CDR3 sequence: CSVMGVQGEMNTEAFF. In DNA, the CDR3 is TGCAGCGTCATGGGTGTACAGGGGGAAATGAACACTGAAGCTTTCTTT.

This clonotype has only a few counts. The J gene is TRBJ2-2, the V gene TRBV5-1; either TRBD1 or TRBD2 may fit D (6 bases each). Looked up from germline, CDR1 is SGHRS and CDR2 is YFSETQ. The ends were cut back, 0 bases at V and 1 base at J, with 10 bases in the middle. CDR3 size: 16 residues. CDR3 sequence (DNA): TGCGCCAGCAGCTTGGGGGGGGCCTGGAACACCGGGGAGCTGTTTTTT. This translates into CASSLGGAWNTGELFF.

This clonotype occurred a few times. This chain joins TRBV27 and TRBJ1-6; D remains ambiguous. The CDR3 spans 15 residues. Trimming cost V 9 bases and J 1 base, with 13 bases left between them. Germline V lookup: CDR1 MNHEY, CDR2 SMNVEV (reference sequence). The CDR3 here is CASARVLSYNSPLHF. The CDR3 bases are TGTGCCAGTGCGCGGGTATTGTCCTATAATTCACCCCTCCACTTT.

This clonotype was recorded at least ten times. The genes are TRBV7-9 and TRBJ2-5; D remains unclear. CDR3 length: 13 amino acids. Germline V gives CDR1 SEHNR, CDR2 FQNEAQ (reference sequence). V was trimmed by 5 bases and J by 2 bases, leaving 9 bases between them. CDR3 protein: CASSGPVQETQYF. CDR3 DNA: TGTGCCAGCAGCGGTCCAGTGCAAGAGACCCAGTACTTC.

The chain is built from TRBV5-1 and TRBJ2-2; no definite D call. Trimming left V 0 bases short and J 7 bases short, with 10 bases between. The germline V gene encodes CDR1 SGHRS and CDR2 YFSETQ. This CDR3 has 14 residues. The CDR3 sequence is CASSLAGFLGELFF. DNA for the CDR3: TGCGCCAGCAGCTTGGCCGGGTTCCTCGGGGAGCTGTTTTTT.